This TCR beta chain was documented in a study of T cell responses to AZD1222 COVID-19 vaccine. About this clone: Its antigen is as yet unknown.

Assay used: immunoSEQ multiplex PCR; TCRdb lists only in-frame clones, some missing. The data contain roughly 100,000 clones, about 86% of them seen just once; the ten biggest clones take up under 1.5%. Per the germline V gene, CDR1 is KGHSH and CDR2 is LQKENI. The CDR3 sequence is 18 residues long. V was cut by 6 bases and J by 2 bases, with 23 bases left in between. Study-wide results and caveats: Repertoires were obtained only post-peak T cell response.

Source: peripheral blood, taken on day 0 of AZD1222 vaccination. The chain joins TRBV18 to TRBJ2-4; unclear D gene. The TCR was taken from an adult in good health. The chain's CDR3 is CASSDPQSKLGTKNIQYF. CDR3 DNA sequence: TGTGCCAGCTCTGACCCTCAGTCGAAGTTAGGTACCAAAAACATTCAGTACTTC.